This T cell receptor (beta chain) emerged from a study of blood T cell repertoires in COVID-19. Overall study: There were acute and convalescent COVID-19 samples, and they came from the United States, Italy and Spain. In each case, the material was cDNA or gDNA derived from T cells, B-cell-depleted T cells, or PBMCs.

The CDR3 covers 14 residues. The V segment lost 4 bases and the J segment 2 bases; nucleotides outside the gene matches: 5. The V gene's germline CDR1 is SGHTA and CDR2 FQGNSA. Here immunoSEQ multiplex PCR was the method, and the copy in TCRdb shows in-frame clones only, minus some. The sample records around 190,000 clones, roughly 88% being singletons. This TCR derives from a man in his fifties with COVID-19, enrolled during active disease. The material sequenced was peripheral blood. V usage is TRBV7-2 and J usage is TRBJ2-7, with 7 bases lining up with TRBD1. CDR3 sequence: CASSSTGLPYEQYF. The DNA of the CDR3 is TGTGCCAGCAGCTCGACAGGGTTACCCTACGAGCAGTACTTC.